The 17 T cell receptor beta chains presented below share a single source sample, sequenced in a study of cytomegalovirus exposure and HLA in healthy donors. The method was immunoSEQ multiplex PCR; TCRdb's version includes in-frame clones alone and lacks a portion of them. The table lists hundreds of thousands of clones, over 65% of them singletons. The material sequenced was PBMCs. The origin of the receptors is a woman in her late teens or twenties in good health and CMV-seronegative.

This rearrangement joins TRBV7-6 to TRBJ1-3; 11 bases are shared with TRBD1. Germline CDR1 SGHVS, CDR2 FNYEAQ. The CDR3 runs to 15 residues. V lost 5 bases to trimming and J lost 2 bases; unmatched junction nucleotides: 2. The CDR3 DNA is TGTGCCAGCAGCCAGGACAGGGGGCCTGGAAACACCATATATTTT. Its translation: CASSQDRGPGNTIYF.

This clone is a singleton in its sample. This chain uses TRBV29-1 with TRBJ2-3; D possibly corresponds to TRBD2 (6 bases). The CDR3 extends over 14 amino acids. Germline V gives CDR1 SQVTM, CDR2 ANQGSEA. Trimming took 2 bases from V and 0 from J, leaving 9 bases between them. The chain's CDR3 is CSVELGGSTDTQYF. CDR3 nucleotides: TGCAGCGTTGAACTCGGGGGTAGCACAGATACGCAGTATTTT.

This clone is a singleton in its sample. V gene TRBV6-5 combines with J gene TRBJ2-3, with a tentative D call TRBD1 (5 bases). V dropped 0 bases and J dropped 3 bases, with 7 bases sitting between them. The CDR3 runs 14 residues. Germline V gene data show CDR1 as MNHEY and CDR2 as SVGAGI. The CDR3 loop reads CASSYSRQTDTQYF. The CDR3 region has the DNA TGTGCCAGCAGTTACTCGAGACAGACAGATACGCAGTATTTT.

The rearrangement joins TRBV5-1 to TRBJ2-4, with 14 bases aligning to TRBD2. The trim removed 4 bases at V and 1 base at J, leaving 10 bases unmatched. The CDR3 spans 19 residues. Per germline, CDR1 SGHRS and CDR2 YFSETQ. Here the CDR3 reads CASSDRLAGGQGAKNIQYF. Here the CDR3 DNA reads TGCGCCAGCAGCGACCGACTAGCGGGAGGGCAGGGGGCCAAAAACATTCAGTACTTC.

This chain links TRBV11-2 with TRBJ2-7, with D possibly being TRBD1 (6 bases). With 4 bases removed from V and 2 bases from J, the gap between germline ends came to 12 bases. The CDR3 sequence is 14 residues long. The germline gives CDR1 SGHAT, CDR2 FQNNGV. The CDR3 sequence: CASSSQGITYEQYF. For the CDR3, the DNA is TGTGCCAGCAGCTCACAGGGAATTACCTACGAGCAGTACTTC.

The V gene is TRBV28, the J gene TRBJ1-2; D is ambiguous. Per the germline V gene, CDR1 is MDHEN and CDR2 is SYDVKM. The CDR3 spans 12 residues. V was shortened by 1 base and J by 8 bases, with 8 bases between the two germline ends. In DNA form, the CDR3 reads TGTGCCAGCAGTTTATCATGTGGGGGCTACACCTTC. Protein: CASSLSCGGYTF.

In DNA form, the CDR3 reads TGTGCCAGCAGGTTTATACAGGGGAGGGATGAGCAGTTCTTC. It is translated as CASRFIQGRDEQFF. V and J are TRBV6-6 and TRBJ2-1; D is perhaps TRBD1 or TRBD2 (7 bases each). CDR1 and CDR2 (germline): MNHNY, SVGAGI (reference sequence). The CDR3 loop spans 14 amino acids. With 6 bases removed from V and 8 bases from J, the gap between germline ends came to 17 bases.

This chain connects TRBV6-1 to TRBJ2-7; D is unclear. V lost 1 base, J lost 2 bases, and 12 bases lay in between. Germline CDR1 MNHNS, CDR2 SASEGT. This CDR3 has 15 amino acids. The CDR3 DNA is TGTGCCAGCAGTGAAGGATTGGGTCGGACCTACGAGCAGTACTTC. This codes for CASSEGLGRTYEQYF.

In this sample, this clone turned up a few times. The chain is built from TRBV2 and TRBJ1-2, with a possible D match to TRBD1 (5 bases). The germline gives CDR1 SNHLY, CDR2 FYNNEI. V was pared by 6 bases and J by 7 bases, with 9 bases between. This CDR3 comprises 11 residues. In DNA, the CDR3 is TGTGCCAGCAGGGGGGACGGTGGCTACACCTTC. Translated, it gives CASRGDGGYTF.

This clone was observed once. V usage is TRBV27 and J usage is TRBJ2-7, with D perhaps TRBD1 or TRBD2 (6 bases each). Deletions cut 2 bases from V and 3 bases from J, with 11 bases between. This CDR3 contains 14 residues. Germline-derived CDR1 and CDR2 are MNHEY and SMNVEV (reference sequence). The CDR3 DNA follows: TGTGCCAGCAGTTTAGGGGGGCCCAACTACGAGCAGTACTTC. This translates into CASSLGGPNYEQYF.

The CDR3 nucleotides read TGTGCCTGGACGAACACCCGGGGAGATACGCAGTATTTT. It is translated as CAWTNTRGDTQYF. The chain couples TRBV30 to TRBJ2-3, with D perhaps TRBD2 (5 bases). The ends were cut back, 4 bases at V and 5 bases at J, with 13 bases in the middle. Looked up from germline, CDR1 is GTSNPN and CDR2 is SVGIG (reference sequence). This CDR3 has 13 residues.

The chain links TRBV2 to TRBJ1-1; D is ambiguous. Germline CDR1 reads SNHLY; CDR2 reads FYNNEI. The V gene lost 4 bases and the J gene lost 5 bases, with 8 bases spanning the gap. CDR3 length: 12 amino acids. CDR3 amino acids: CASSGTGTEAFF. Here the CDR3 DNA reads TGTGCCAGCAGTGGGACGGGAACTGAAGCTTTCTTT.

This clone was counted a single time. This sequence joins TRBV14 and TRBJ2-1; D could derive from TRBD1 or TRBD2 (5 bases each). Trimming took off 0 bases at V and 10 bases at J, with 13 bases between the two ends. The CDR3 contains 14 residues. CDR1 SGHDN and CDR2 FVKESK come from the germline V gene. CDR3 in DNA: TGTGCCAGCAGCCAAGAGAGTGGGACGGCCGAGCAGTTCTTC. Its translation: CASSQESGTAEQFF.

This clone was picked up a small number of times. The chain is built from TRBV9 and TRBJ1-2, with TRBD1 matching over 9 bases. Germline V gene lookup returns CDR1 SGDLS and CDR2 YYNGEE. The V gene end was trimmed by 3 bases and the J gene end by 4 bases; junction bases not matched to a gene: 7. CDR3 length: 15 amino acids. CDR3 in amino acids: CASSAWTGDPYGYTF. CDR3 in DNA: TGTGCCAGCAGCGCTTGGACAGGGGACCCCTATGGCTACACCTTC.

This clone was observed a few times. The chain joins TRBV2 to TRBJ1-2; D might be TRBD1 (5 bases). The V gene's germline CDR1 is SNHLY and CDR2 FYNNEI. V lost 6 bases to trimming and J lost 2 bases, with 16 bases between them. This CDR3 is built from 15 residues. CDR3 sequence (DNA): TGTGCCAGCAGCCCTCTAGGGGTTGAGAACTATGGCTACACCTTC. Amino acids: CASSPLGVENYGYTF.

The genes are TRBV5-1 and TRBJ2-1; TRBD2 is a possible D gene (7 bases). Germline V gene data show CDR1 as SGHRS and CDR2 as YFSETQ. CDR3 length: 15 amino acids. Trimming left V 2 bases short and J 8 bases short, with 17 bases between. CDR3 region: CASSLARGAGDEQFF. In nucleotides, the CDR3 is TGCGCCAGCAGCTTAGCCCGGGGGGCCGGCGATGAGCAGTTCTTC.

V and J are TRBV30 and TRBJ1-5; D is perhaps TRBD1 (6 bases). V was trimmed by 5 bases and J by 7 bases, leaving 15 bases between them. This CDR3 has 13 residues. Germline V gives CDR1 GTSNPN, CDR2 SVGIG (reference sequence). CDR3 sequence (DNA): TGTGCCTGGGCCGCAGGGGCCTGGCAGCCCCAGCATTTT. This sequence encodes CAWAAGAWQPQHF.